Listed below are T cell receptor beta chains from one sample, sequenced in a study of cytomegalovirus exposure and HLA in healthy donors. Some clones are missing from TCRdb's copy, which holds only in-frame ones; the method was immunoSEQ multiplex PCR. This table has under 200,000 clones, around 68% appearing once. Sequenced input: PBMCs. Every receptor here comes from a middle-aged man in good health and CMV-seronegative. The CDR3 runs from the conserved cysteine through the conserved F or W. D genes are given only for firm matches. Part of the rows lack a size; the others show once, few, many or a class for expanded clones.

abundance: NA
v_gene: TRBV2
j_gene: TRBJ1-2
d_gene: NA
CDR3aa: CASSENRPVGNYGYTF
CDR3nt: TGTGCCAGCAGTGAAAATCGACCGGTCGGGAACTATGGCTACACCTTC

abundance: NA
v_gene: TRBV5-1
j_gene: TRBJ1-1
d_gene: TRBD1
CDR3aa: CASSLAQTGRSTEAFF
CDR3nt: TGCGCCAGCAGCTTGGCCCAGACAGGGCGAAGCACTGAAGCTTTCTTT

abundance: NA
v_gene: TRBV20-1
j_gene: TRBJ2-3
d_gene: NA
CDR3aa: CSASVGTQYF
CDR3nt: TGCAGTGCTAGCGTCGGGACGCAGTATTTT

abundance: NA
v_gene: TRBV5-1
j_gene: TRBJ2-5
d_gene: TRBD1
CDR3aa: CASSSGQGAETQYF
CDR3nt: TGCGCCAGCAGCTCTGGACAGGGGGCTGAGACCCAGTACTTC

abundance: medium-sized
v_gene: TRBV5-4
j_gene: TRBJ1-1
d_gene: NA
CDR3aa: CASSEDIMNTEAFF
CDR3nt: TGTGCCAGCAGCGAGGACATAATGAACACTGAAGCTTTCTTT

abundance: NA
v_gene: TRBV19
j_gene: TRBJ1-1
d_gene: NA
CDR3aa: CASSMAVLNTEAFF
CDR3nt: TGTGCCAGTAGTATGGCGGTGCTAAACACTGAAGCTTTCTTT

abundance: NA
v_gene: TRBV7-6
j_gene: TRBJ1-2
d_gene: TRBD1
CDR3aa: CASSLGTGGIWGDYGYTF
CDR3nt: TGTGCCAGCAGCCTAGGGACAGGGGGCATTTGGGGGGACTATGGCTACACCTTC

abundance: NA
v_gene: TRBV5-1
j_gene: TRBJ1-4
d_gene: TRBD1
CDR3aa: CASSFMGQGEMGKLFF
CDR3nt: TGCGCCAGCAGCTTTATGGGACAGGGGGAGATGGGAAAACTGTTTTTT

abundance: NA
v_gene: TRBV18
j_gene: TRBJ1-4
d_gene: NA
CDR3aa: CASSRDQGRGEKLFF
CDR3nt: TGTGCCAGCTCACGAGATCAGGGGCGAGGGGAAAAACTGTTTTTT

abundance: NA
v_gene: TRBV7-2
j_gene: TRBJ2-3
d_gene: NA
CDR3aa: CASVGGSGTDTQYF
CDR3nt: TGTGCCAGCGTCGGGGGTTCCGGCACAGATACGCAGTATTTT

abundance: NA
v_gene: TRBV18
j_gene: TRBJ1-3
d_gene: NA
CDR3aa: CASSPQGRSSGNTIYF
CDR3nt: TGTGCCAGCTCACCGCAGGGGCGGTCCTCTGGAAACACCATATATTTT

abundance: NA
v_gene: TRBV9
j_gene: TRBJ2-3
d_gene: TRBD2
CDR3aa: CASSVKGGGAVTQYF
CDR3nt: TGTGCCAGCAGCGTAAAGGGCGGGGGGGCGGTTACGCAGTATTTT

abundance: NA
v_gene: TRBV10-3
j_gene: TRBJ1-2
d_gene: TRBD1
CDR3aa: CAISGTGITGYTF
CDR3nt: TGTGCCATCAGCGGGACAGGGATTACTGGCTACACCTTC

abundance: few
v_gene: TRBV19
j_gene: TRBJ1-5
d_gene: NA
CDR3aa: CASSIEEGPYSNQPQHF
CDR3nt: TGTGCCAGTAGTATAGAGGAGGGCCCTTATAGCAATCAGCCCCAGCATTTT

abundance: NA
v_gene: TRBV5-5
j_gene: TRBJ1-6
d_gene: TRBD1
CDR3aa: CASSQGQGADSPLHF
CDR3nt: TGTGCCAGCAGCCAGGGACAGGGGGCTGATTCACCCCTCCACTTT

abundance: NA
v_gene: TRBV5-1
j_gene: TRBJ2-7
d_gene: TRBD2
CDR3aa: CASSFSGGNKYEQYF
CDR3nt: TGCGCCAGCAGCTTTAGCGGGGGAAACAAGTACGAGCAGTACTTC

abundance: NA
v_gene: TRBV28
j_gene: TRBJ2-7
d_gene: TRBD1
CDR3aa: CASSLVWTGEGGQYF
CDR3nt: TGTGCCAGCAGTTTGGTGTGGACAGGGGAAGGAGGGCAGTACTTC

abundance: NA
v_gene: TRBV2
j_gene: TRBJ2-2
d_gene: TRBD1
CDR3aa: CASSHDRGSGELFF
CDR3nt: TGTGCCAGCAGTCATGACAGGGGGAGCGGGGAGCTGTTTTTT

abundance: once
v_gene: TRBV9
j_gene: TRBJ2-1
d_gene: TRBD1
CDR3aa: CASSSFGTASNEQFF
CDR3nt: TGTGCCAGCAGCTCATTTGGGACAGCGAGCAATGAGCAGTTCTTC

abundance: NA
v_gene: TRBV10-1
j_gene: TRBJ1-4
d_gene: TRBD1
CDR3aa: CASSSQGAREKLFF
CDR3nt: TGCGCCAGCAGCTCACAGGGGGCGCGTGAAAAACTGTTTTTT

abundance: NA
v_gene: TRBV6-4
j_gene: TRBJ1-1
d_gene: TRBD1
CDR3aa: CANGQGAPLTEAFF
CDR3nt: TGTGCCAATGGACAGGGGGCGCCATTAACTGAAGCTTTCTTT

abundance: NA
v_gene: TRBV7-6
j_gene: TRBJ1-3
d_gene: NA
CDR3aa: CASSFTRGSGNTIYF
CDR3nt: TGTGCCAGCAGCTTTACCAGGGGCTCTGGAAACACCATATATTTT

abundance: many
v_gene: TRBV6-5
j_gene: TRBJ1-2
d_gene: TRBD1
CDR3aa: CASGDRGNYGYTF
CDR3nt: TGTGCCAGCGGCGACAGGGGTAACTATGGCTACACCTTC

abundance: NA
v_gene: TRBV5-1
j_gene: TRBJ2-2
d_gene: NA
CDR3aa: CASVPLAGAPTGELFF
CDR3nt: TGCGCCAGCGTTCCCTTGGCGGGGGCCCCTACCGGGGAGCTGTTTTTT

abundance: NA
v_gene: TRBV10-2
j_gene: TRBJ2-7
d_gene: NA
CDR3aa: CASSLKGSSDEQYF
CDR3nt: TGCGCCAGCAGTCTGAAGGGAAGTAGCGACGAGCAGTACTTC

abundance: NA
v_gene: TRBV7-2
j_gene: TRBJ1-2
d_gene: TRBD1
CDR3aa: CASSLVQGASYGYTF
CDR3nt: TGTGCCAGCAGCTTAGTTCAGGGGGCCAGCTATGGCTACACCTTC

abundance: NA
v_gene: TRBV11-2
j_gene: TRBJ1-6
d_gene: TRBD1
CDR3aa: CASTSIRGGNSPLHF
CDR3nt: TGTGCCAGCACCTCTATACGAGGGGGCAATTCACCCCTCCACTTT

abundance: NA
v_gene: TRBV28
j_gene: TRBJ2-2
d_gene: TRBD1
CDR3aa: CASSLSSGGIGELFF
CDR3nt: TGTGCCAGCAGTTTAAGTTCAGGGGGCATCGGGGAGCTGTTTTTT

abundance: NA
v_gene: TRBV6-6
j_gene: TRBJ2-2
d_gene: TRBD2
CDR3aa: CASRTSPTGELFF
CDR3nt: TGTGCCAGCAGGACTAGCCCCACCGGGGAGCTGTTTTTT

abundance: NA
v_gene: TRBV7-9
j_gene: TRBJ2-1
d_gene: NA
CDR3aa: CASSLAQGNHNEQFF
CDR3nt: TGTGCCAGCAGCTTAGCCCAGGGAAACCACAATGAGCAGTTCTTC

abundance: NA
v_gene: TRBV5-8
j_gene: TRBJ2-7
d_gene: TRBD2
CDR3aa: CASTRGGRSYEQYF
CDR3nt: TGTGCCAGCACCCGGGGGGGCAGGTCCTACGAGCAGTACTTC

abundance: NA
v_gene: TRBV2
j_gene: TRBJ1-6
d_gene: TRBD1
CDR3aa: CASSETGGRGSYNSPLHF
CDR3nt: TGTGCCAGCAGTGAAACAGGGGGAAGAGGCTCCTATAATTCACCCCTCCACTTT

abundance: NA
v_gene: TRBV14
j_gene: TRBJ2-1
d_gene: NA
CDR3aa: CASGRLDNNEQFF
CDR3nt: TGTGCCAGCGGTCGACTCGATAACAATGAGCAGTTCTTC

abundance: NA
v_gene: TRBV25-1
j_gene: TRBJ2-3
d_gene: TRBD1
CDR3aa: CASTKTGGLLSGDTQYF
CDR3nt: TGTGCCAGCACTAAGACAGGGGGACTCTTATCGGGAGATACGCAGTATTTT

abundance: NA
v_gene: TRBV5-6
j_gene: TRBJ2-1
d_gene: TRBD1
CDR3aa: CASSLFPGTVYNEQFF
CDR3nt: TGTGCCAGCAGCTTGTTCCCCGGGACAGTCTACAATGAGCAGTTCTTC

abundance: few
v_gene: TRBV5-1
j_gene: TRBJ1-1
d_gene: TRBD1
CDR3aa: CASSPDRGLNTEAFF
CDR3nt: TGCGCCAGCAGCCCTGACAGGGGACTGAACACTGAAGCTTTCTTT

abundance: NA
v_gene: TRBV10-3
j_gene: TRBJ2-4
d_gene: TRBD2
CDR3aa: CAISEQAGTSGSSFYF
CDR3nt: TGTGCCATCAGTGAGCAGGCCGGGACTAGCGGGTCCTCTTTCTACTTC

abundance: NA
v_gene: TRBV28
j_gene: TRBJ1-2
d_gene: TRBD1
CDR3aa: CASISRGRRYGYTF
CDR3nt: TGTGCCAGCATTTCCAGGGGGCGTCGGTATGGCTACACCTTC

abundance: NA
v_gene: TRBV11-3
j_gene: TRBJ2-7
d_gene: NA
CDR3aa: CASSSGQNYEQYF
CDR3nt: TGTGCCAGCAGCTCCGGACAGAACTACGAGCAGTACTTC

abundance: NA
v_gene: TRBV5-1
j_gene: TRBJ1-1
d_gene: TRBD1
CDR3aa: CASSRGQGGWNTEAFF
CDR3nt: TGCGCCAGCAGCCGGGGACAGGGAGGATGGAACACTGAAGCTTTCTTT

abundance: NA
v_gene: TRBV9
j_gene: TRBJ2-5
d_gene: TRBD2
CDR3aa: CASSTGLAGGRETQYF
CDR3nt: TGTGCCAGCAGCACGGGACTAGCGGGGGGGAGGGAGACCCAGTACTTC

abundance: NA
v_gene: TRBV29-1
j_gene: TRBJ2-7
d_gene: TRBD2
CDR3aa: CSVVLAGVTYEQYF
CDR3nt: TGCAGCGTTGTACTAGCGGGGGTTACCTACGAGCAGTACTTC

abundance: few
v_gene: TRBV6-6
j_gene: TRBJ2-5
d_gene: TRBD1
CDR3aa: CASSARDSLQETQYF
CDR3nt: TGTGCCAGCAGTGCCCGGGACAGTCTTCAAGAGACCCAGTACTTC

abundance: few
v_gene: TRBV27
j_gene: TRBJ2-7
d_gene: TRBD2
CDR3aa: CASSLFGGKSSYEQYF
CDR3nt: TGTGCCAGCAGTTTGTTCGGGGGGAAAAGCTCCTACGAGCAGTACTTC

abundance: NA
v_gene: TRBV28
j_gene: TRBJ2-7
d_gene: NA
CDR3aa: CASHGGREYNVEQYF
CDR3nt: TGTGCCAGCCACGGAGGGAGAGAGTATAACGTGGAGCAGTACTTC